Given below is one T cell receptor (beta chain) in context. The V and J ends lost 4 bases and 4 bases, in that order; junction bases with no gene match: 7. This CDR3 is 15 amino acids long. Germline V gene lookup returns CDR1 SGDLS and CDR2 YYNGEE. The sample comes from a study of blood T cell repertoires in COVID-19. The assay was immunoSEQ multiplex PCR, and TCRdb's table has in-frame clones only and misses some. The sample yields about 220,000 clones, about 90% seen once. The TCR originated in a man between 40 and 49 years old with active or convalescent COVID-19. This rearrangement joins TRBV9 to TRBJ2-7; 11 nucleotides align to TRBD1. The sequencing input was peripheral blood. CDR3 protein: CASSPGGTGGYEQYF. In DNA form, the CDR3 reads TGTGCCAGCAGCCCAGGCGGGACAGGGGGTTACGAGCAGTACTTC.